Reported below is one TCR beta chain. This specimen belongs to a study of blood T cell repertoires in COVID-19. At the level of the study: The United States, Italy and Spain supplied acute and convalescent COVID-19 samples.

Germline V CDR1 and CDR2: SGHDT, YYEEEE. With 4 bases removed from V and 4 bases from J, the gap between germline ends came to 15 bases. The CDR3 has 15 amino acids. Original data processing: Nucleated cell counts were estimated from reference gene primer amplification. Only in-frame clones appear in the TCRdb table, and some are missing; sequencing was by immunoSEQ multiplex PCR. That table furnishes V, J and clone size, whereas the DNA furnished D and trimming. The repertoire consists of some 44,000 clones, with around 93% occurring once and the leading ten covering 12%. The chain uses TRBV5-6 and TRBJ2-1, with D perhaps TRBD1 (5 bases). Sequenced input: peripheral blood. The clonotype was recovered from a human donor in a cohort sampled during active COVID-19. The CDR3 DNA follows: TGTGCCAGCAGCCCCGACAGAAGGGTTTACAATGAGCAGTTCTTC. Translated: CASSPDRRVYNEQFF.